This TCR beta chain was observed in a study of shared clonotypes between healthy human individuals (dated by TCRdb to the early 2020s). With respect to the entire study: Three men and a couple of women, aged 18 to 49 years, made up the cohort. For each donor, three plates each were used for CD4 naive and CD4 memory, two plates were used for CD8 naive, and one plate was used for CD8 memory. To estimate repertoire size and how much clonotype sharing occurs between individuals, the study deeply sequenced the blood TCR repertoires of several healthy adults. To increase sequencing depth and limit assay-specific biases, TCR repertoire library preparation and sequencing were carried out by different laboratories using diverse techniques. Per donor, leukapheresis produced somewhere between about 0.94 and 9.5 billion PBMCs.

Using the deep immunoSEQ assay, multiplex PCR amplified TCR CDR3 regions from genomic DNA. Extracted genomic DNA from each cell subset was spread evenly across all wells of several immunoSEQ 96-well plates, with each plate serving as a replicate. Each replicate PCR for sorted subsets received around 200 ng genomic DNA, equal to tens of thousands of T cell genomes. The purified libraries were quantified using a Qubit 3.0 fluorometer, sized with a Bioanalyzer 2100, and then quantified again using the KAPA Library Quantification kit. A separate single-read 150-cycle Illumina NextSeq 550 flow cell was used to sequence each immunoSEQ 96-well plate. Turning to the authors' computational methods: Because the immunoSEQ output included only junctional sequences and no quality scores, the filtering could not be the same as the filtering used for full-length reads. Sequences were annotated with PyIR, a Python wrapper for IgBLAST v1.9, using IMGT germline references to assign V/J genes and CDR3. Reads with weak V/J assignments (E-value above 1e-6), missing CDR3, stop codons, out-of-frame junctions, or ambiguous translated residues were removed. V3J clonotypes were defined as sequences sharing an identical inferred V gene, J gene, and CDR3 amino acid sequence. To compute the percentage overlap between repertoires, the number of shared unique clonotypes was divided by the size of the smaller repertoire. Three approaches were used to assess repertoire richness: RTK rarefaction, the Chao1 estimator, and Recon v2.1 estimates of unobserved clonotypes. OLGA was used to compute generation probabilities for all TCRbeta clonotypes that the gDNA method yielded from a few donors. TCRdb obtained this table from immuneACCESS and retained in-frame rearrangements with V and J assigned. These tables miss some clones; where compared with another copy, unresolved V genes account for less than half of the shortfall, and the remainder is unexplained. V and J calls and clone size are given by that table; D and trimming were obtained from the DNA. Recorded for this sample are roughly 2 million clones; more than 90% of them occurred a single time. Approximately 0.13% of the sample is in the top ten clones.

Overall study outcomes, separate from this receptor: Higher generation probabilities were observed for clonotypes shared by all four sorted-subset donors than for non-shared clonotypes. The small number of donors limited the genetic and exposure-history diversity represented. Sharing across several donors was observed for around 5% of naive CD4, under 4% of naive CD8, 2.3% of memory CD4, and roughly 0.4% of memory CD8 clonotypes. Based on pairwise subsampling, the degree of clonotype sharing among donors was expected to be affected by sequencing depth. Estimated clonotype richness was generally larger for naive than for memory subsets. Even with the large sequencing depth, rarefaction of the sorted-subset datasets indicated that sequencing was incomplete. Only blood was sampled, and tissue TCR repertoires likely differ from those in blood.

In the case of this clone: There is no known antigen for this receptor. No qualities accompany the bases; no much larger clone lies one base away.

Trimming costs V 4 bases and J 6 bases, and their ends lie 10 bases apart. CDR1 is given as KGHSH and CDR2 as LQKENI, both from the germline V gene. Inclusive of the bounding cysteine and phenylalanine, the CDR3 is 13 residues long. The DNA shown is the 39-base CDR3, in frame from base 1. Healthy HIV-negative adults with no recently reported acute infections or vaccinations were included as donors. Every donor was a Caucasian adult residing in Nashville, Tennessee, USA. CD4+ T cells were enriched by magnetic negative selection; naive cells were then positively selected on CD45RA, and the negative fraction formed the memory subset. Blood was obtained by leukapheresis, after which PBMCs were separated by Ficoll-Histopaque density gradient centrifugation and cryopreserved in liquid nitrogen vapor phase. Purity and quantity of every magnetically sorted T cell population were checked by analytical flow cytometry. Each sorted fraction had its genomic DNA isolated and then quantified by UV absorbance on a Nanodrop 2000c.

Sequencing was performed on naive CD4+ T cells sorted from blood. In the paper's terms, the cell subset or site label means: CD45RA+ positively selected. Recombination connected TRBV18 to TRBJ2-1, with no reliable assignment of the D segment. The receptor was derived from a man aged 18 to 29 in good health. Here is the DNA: TGTGCCAGCTCACTTCAGGACCGCAATGAGCAGTTCTTC. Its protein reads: CASSLQDRNEQFF.